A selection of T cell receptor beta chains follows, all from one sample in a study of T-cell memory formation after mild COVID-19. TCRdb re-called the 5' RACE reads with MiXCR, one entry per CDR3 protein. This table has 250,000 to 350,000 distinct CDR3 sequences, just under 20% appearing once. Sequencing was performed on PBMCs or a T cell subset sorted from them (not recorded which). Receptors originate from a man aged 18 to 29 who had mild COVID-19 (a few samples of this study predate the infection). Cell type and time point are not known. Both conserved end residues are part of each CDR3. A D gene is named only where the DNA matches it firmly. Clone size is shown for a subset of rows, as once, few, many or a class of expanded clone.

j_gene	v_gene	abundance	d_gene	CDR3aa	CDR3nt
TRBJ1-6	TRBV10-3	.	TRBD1	CASGQGLSSPLHF	TGTGCCAGTGGACAGGGCTTAAGTTCACCCCTCCACTTT
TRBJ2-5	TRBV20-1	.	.	CSARERREEETQYF	TGCAGTGCTAGGGAACGCCGTGAAGAAGAGACCCAGTACTTC
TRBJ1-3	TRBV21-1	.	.	CASSKEDRDRKANSGNTIYF	TGTGCCAGCAGCAAGGAAGACCGGGACAGGAAGGCAAATAGTGGAAACACCATATATTTT
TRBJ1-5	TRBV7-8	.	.	CASSLGIYSNQPQHF	TGTGCCAGCAGCTTGGGAATATATAGCAATCAGCCCCAGCATTTT
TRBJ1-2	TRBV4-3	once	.	CASSQDFMAGYTF	TGCGCCAGCAGCCAAGACTTCATGGCGGGCTACACCTTC
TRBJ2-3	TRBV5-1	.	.	CASGSVLPDADTQYF	TGCGCCAGCGGCTCAGTCCTCCCGGACGCAGATACGCAGTATTTT
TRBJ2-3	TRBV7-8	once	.	CASSVLGRLRRSTDTQYF	TGTGCCAGCAGTGTATTAGGGCGTCTGAGGAGGTCCACAGATACGCAGTATTTT
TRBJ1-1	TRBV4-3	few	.	CASSQDIQNTEAFF	TGCGCCAGCAGCCAAGATATCCAGAACACTGAAGCTTTCTTT
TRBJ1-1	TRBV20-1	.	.	CSARLSTRAFF	TGCAGTGCTAGACTATCAACCAGGGCTTTCTTT
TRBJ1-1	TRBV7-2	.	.	CASSPQATRRTNTEAFF	TGTGCCAGCAGCCCCCAAGCCACCCGACGGACAAACACTGAAGCTTTCTTT
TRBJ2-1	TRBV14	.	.	CASSPPRRGDNEQFF	TGTGCCAGCAGCCCCCCCCGGCGGGGAGACAATGAGCAGTTCTTC
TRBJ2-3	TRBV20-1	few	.	CSADSGTSTDTQYF	TGCAGTGCAGATAGCGGAACTAGCACAGATACGCAGTATTTT
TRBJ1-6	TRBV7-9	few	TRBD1	CASSSQGEGNSPLHF	TGTGCCAGCAGCTCCCAGGGGGAAGGTAATTCACCCCTCCACTTT
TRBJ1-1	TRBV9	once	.	CASSVAGGTRAFF	TGTGCCAGCAGCGTAGCTGGGGGGACCCGAGCTTTCTTT
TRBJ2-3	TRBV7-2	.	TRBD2	CASSLAPGGSGRDTQYF	TGTGCCAGCAGCTTAGCGCCGGGAGGAAGCGGGAGAGATACGCAGTATTTT
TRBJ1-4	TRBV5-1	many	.	CASSLGTASGEKLFF	TGCGCCAGCAGCTTAGGTACTGCATCGGGTGAAAAACTGTTTTTT
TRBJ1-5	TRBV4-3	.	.	CASSQEGGASNQPQHF	TGCGCCAGCAGCCAAGAAGGGGGGGCGAGCAATCAGCCCCAGCATTTT
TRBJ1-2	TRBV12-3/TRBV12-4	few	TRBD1	CASSLARTGYGYTF	TGTGCCAGCAGTCTCGCCCGGACAGGGTATGGCTACACCTTC
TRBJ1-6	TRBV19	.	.	CASSSRINSPLHF	TGTGCCAGTAGTTCCAGAATCAATTCACCCCTCCACTTT
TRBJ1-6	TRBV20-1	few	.	CSAPMGPWTSPLHF	TGCAGTGCCCCCATGGGGCCGTGGACTTCACCCCTCCACTTT
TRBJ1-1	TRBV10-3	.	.	CAISHQEGWATEAFF	TGTGCCATCAGTCACCAGGAGGGGTGGGCCACTGAAGCTTTCTTT
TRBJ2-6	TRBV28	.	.	CASFGLSGANVLTF	TGTGCCAGCTTTGGTCTCTCTGGGGCCAACGTCCTGACTTTC
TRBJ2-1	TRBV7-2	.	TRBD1	CASSFGTGLNEQFF	TGTGCCAGCAGCTTCGGGACAGGGCTCAATGAGCAGTTCTTC